Described below is a single T cell receptor (beta chain) sequence and its context. The record originates from a study of blood T cell repertoires in COVID-19. About the research overall: Researchers got acute and convalescent COVID-19 samples from the United States, Italy and Spain. The cDNA or gDNA used as material had been derived from T cells, B-cell-depleted T cells, or PBMCs.

CDR1 SGHVS and CDR2 FQNEAQ come from the germline V gene. Trimming removed 8 bases from V and 3 bases from J, with 19 bases in between. This CDR3 contains 16 residues. In the study's own analysis: Reference gene primer amplification yielded estimated nucleated cell counts. Sequencing used immunoSEQ multiplex PCR; TCRdb keeps in-frame clones, though not all of them. That table furnishes V, J and clone size, whereas the DNA furnished D and trimming. The repertoire consists of under 85,000 clones, with about four fifths occurring once and the leading ten covering 5.3%. Material: peripheral blood. The chain couples TRBV7-8 to TRBJ2-2; maybe TRBD2 (5 bases). This sequence was found in a middle-aged man with active COVID-19. CDR3 sequence (DNA): TGTGCCAGCCAATCCCAAGGGTCGGGATACACCGGGGAGCTGTTTTTT. Protein sequence: CASQSQGSGYTGELFF.